Here is one T cell receptor beta chain with its context. Its antigen is not identified. There was one heparinised blood draw per donor, averaging about 116 mL. Each population that was sorted was more than 98% pure. The CDR3 has 16 amino acids. CDR1 is MNHEY, CDR2 SVGAGI, per germline. With 2 bases clipped from V and 9 bases from J, the junction kept 12 bases outside the gene matches. The entirety of the isolated RNA underwent reverse transcription, so expressed TCRB transcripts were sequenced. TCRdb's table, derived via immunoSEQ multiplex PCR, lists solely in-frame clones and lacks some. The profile shows fewer than 200,000 clones, 13% of them singletons. The record originates from a study of beta chain features in type 1 diabetes. Study outcomes and limitations: Lower insertion and higher deletion counts appeared at VDJ junctions in type 1 diabetes patients.

The TCR originated in a woman aged 18-35 years in good health. This sequence joins TRBV6-5 and TRBJ2-1; TRBD2 agrees at 8 bases. Sequenced: central memory CD4+ T cells from blood. In DNA, the CDR3 is TGTGCCAGCAGTTACGCCTCCGGGAGGGGGGGAGGTGAGCAGTTCTTC. Protein: CASSYASGRGGGEQFF.